What follows are 18 T cell receptor beta chains derived from one specimen sequenced in a study of blood T cell repertoires in COVID-19 (dated by TCRdb to about 2020). Library method: the immunoSEQ multiplex PCR assay. TCRdb's version of the immuneACCESS table is confined to in-frame rearrangements and falls short of the full clone set. An unresolved V gene accounts for under half of the shortfall where checked; the remainder is of unknown origin. Across this sample there are 150,000 to 200,000 clones, with 80% to 90% seen only once. The ten largest make up 1.9% of the sample. Input material: peripheral blood. The receptors stem from a man between 18 and 35 years old who had recovered from COVID-19.

The rearrangement joins TRBV21-1 to TRBJ2-3; the table's D call, TRBD2, has no DNA check behind it. TRBV21-1 is a pseudogene segment. CDR3 length: 16 amino acids. The CDR3 sequence is CASSKVTSGSTDTQYF. The DNA of the CDR3 is TGTGCCAGCAGCAAAGTGACTAGCGGGAGCACAGATACGCAGTATTTT.

This chain joins TRBV4-1 and TRBJ2-1; TRBD1 aligns across 8 bases. The junction had 7 bases not matched to a gene; V was cut back by 2 bases and J by 1 base. The CDR3 consists of 17 residues. Germline CDR1 reads MGHRA; CDR2 reads YSYEKL. CDR3 sequence: CASSQIQGAPSYNEQFF. In DNA form, the CDR3 reads TGCGCCAGCAGCCAAATCCAGGGGGCCCCATCCTACAATGAGCAGTTCTTC.

The chain links TRBV21-1 to TRBJ1-5; the table's D call, TRBD1, has no DNA check behind it. TRBV21-1 is deemed a pseudogene. The CDR3 spans 15 residues. CDR3 protein: CASSIGDSYNQPQHF. The CDR3 DNA sequence: TGTGCCAGCAGCATAGGTGACAGTTACAATCAGCCCCAGCATTTT.

The chain combines TRBV2 with TRBJ1-3; D perhaps matches TRBD1 (5 bases). V lost 5 bases and J 0 bases, leaving 14 bases between the germline ends. Germline V gene lookup returns CDR1 SNHLY and CDR2 FYNNEI. This CDR3 contains 16 residues. In DNA, the CDR3 is TGTGCCAGCAGTCAAAACGCGGGGGGCTCTGGAAACACCATATATTTT. Protein: CASSQNAGGSGNTIYF.

Remarks on this clone: Other DNA sequences from this sample encode an identical CDR3 as well. This sequence joins TRBV6-2 or TRBV6-3 and TRBJ1-5; no clear D gene. Looked up from germline, CDR1 is MNHEY and CDR2 is SVGEGT. There are 12 residues in the CDR3. V lost 3 bases, J lost 6 bases, and 6 bases lay in between. The chain's CDR3 is CASSYYGQPQHF. As DNA, the CDR3 is TGTGCCAGCAGTTATTACGGTCAGCCCCAGCATTTT.

The chain couples TRBV15 to TRBJ2-1; D is perhaps TRBD2 (5 bases). The V gene lost 8 bases and the J gene lost 0 bases, with 20 bases spanning the gap. CDR1 is LNHNV and CDR2 is YYDKDF in the germline V gene (reference sequence). The CDR3 is 17 residues long. The CDR3 sequence: CATSGEGPRSSYNEQFF. CDR3 sequence (DNA): TGTGCCACCTCCGGGGAAGGGCCCCGCAGCTCCTACAATGAGCAGTTCTTC.

This chain uses TRBV6-1 with TRBJ1-2; tentative D call: TRBD1 (5 bases). CDR3 length: 16 residues. Trimming pared 2 bases from V and 7 bases from J, leaving 20 bases between. CDR1 is MNHNS and CDR2 is SASEGT in the germline V gene. The CDR3 reads CASSENGGAPHGGYTF. The CDR3 region has the DNA TGTGCCAGCAGTGAAAATGGAGGGGCCCCTCATGGTGGCTACACCTTC.

The chain carries TRBV7-2 and TRBJ2-7; 7 bases agree with TRBD2. Germline values: CDR1 SGHTA, CDR2 FQGNSA. V lost 2 bases to trimming and J lost 3 bases; unmatched junction nucleotides: 4. This CDR3 region has 14 residues. CDR3 sequence: CASSLLTGGYEQYF. In nucleotides, the CDR3 is TGTGCCAGCAGCTTACTTACGGGGGGCTACGAGCAGTACTTC.

The rearrangement links TRBV29-1 to TRBJ2-1, with D perhaps TRBD2 (6 bases). Trimming took off 7 bases at V and 4 bases at J, with 14 bases between the two ends. CDR3 length: 13 residues. The V gene's germline CDR1 is SQVTM and CDR2 ANQGSEA. The CDR3 spells CSGRGSGYNEQFF. CDR3 DNA sequence: TGCAGCGGGCGGGGTAGCGGTTACAATGAGCAGTTCTTC.

J is TRBJ1-3 and V is TRBV4-1; 7 bases match TRBD1. J was trimmed by 7 bases and V by 0 bases; bases with no gene match: 9. This CDR3 is 16 amino acids long. Germline CDR1 is MGHRA and CDR2 is YSYEKL. The CDR3 is CASSQDRQGAVNTIYF. In DNA, the CDR3 is TGCGCCAGCAGCCAAGATCGACAGGGAGCCGTCAACACCATATATTTT.

This clone was recorded once. The gene calls are TRBV10-3 and TRBJ2-3; 9 nucleotides agree with TRBD2. V lost 10 bases to trimming and J lost 1 base; unmatched junction nucleotides: 3. Germline loops: CDR1 ENHRY, CDR2 SYGVKD. This CDR3 has 13 residues. CDR3 sequence: CATTSGGTDTQYF. The CDR3 DNA sequence: TGTGCCACGACTAGCGGAGGCACAGATACGCAGTATTTT.

Remarks on this clone: Germline and junction disagree at one end, which may indicate a read error. The chain combines TRBV7-7 with TRBJ2-3, with 11 bases identical to TRBD2. Per germline, CDR1 SSHAT and CDR2 FNYEAQ (reference sequence). This CDR3 has 16 residues. The CDR3 sequence: CASSLGGTSGTDTQYF. CDR3 bases: TGTGCTAGCAGCTTAGGGGGGACTAGCGGAACAGATACGCAGTATTTT.

This clone was detected ten times or more. The chain combines TRBV6-5 with TRBJ2-7; 11 positions agree with TRBD1. Looked up from germline, CDR1 is MNHEY and CDR2 is SVGAGI. V was clipped by 6 bases and J by 6 bases; unmatched bases: 7. The CDR3 consists of 14 residues. CDR3 DNA sequence: TGTGCCAGCAGGGTGGACAGGGGGCTCGGCGAGCAGTACTTC. Its protein is CASRVDRGLGEQYF.

V gene TRBV5-1 combines with J gene TRBJ2-2, with a possible D match to TRBD2 (6 bases). CDR1 SGHRS and CDR2 YFSETQ come from the germline V gene. V dropped 0 bases and J dropped 5 bases, with 11 bases sitting between them. The CDR3 runs to 15 residues. The CDR3 here is CASSLDAGRTGELFF. CDR3 nucleotides: TGCGCCAGCAGCTTGGATGCCGGGAGAACCGGGGAGCTGTTTTTT. Full variable domain (outside the CDR3, taken from reference TRBV5-1 and TRBJ2-2): KAGVTQTPRYLIKTRGQQVTLSCSPISGHRSVSWYQQTPGQGLQFLFEYFSETQRNKGNFPGRFSGRQFSNSRSEMNVSTLELGDSALYLCASSLDAGRTGELFFGEGSRLTVL.

This clone was observed a single time. The J gene is TRBJ2-2, the V gene TRBV28; TRBD2 agrees at 8 bases. CDR3 length: 15 amino acids. The junction had 7 bases not matched to a gene; V was cut back by 6 bases and J by 4 bases. Germline lookup yields CDR1 MDHEN and CDR2 SYDVKM. The CDR3 sequence: CASSRGGSSTGELFF. For the CDR3, the DNA is TGTGCCAGCAGCCGGGGGGGGTCCAGCACCGGGGAGCTGTTTTTT. Combining the CDR3 with reference TRBV28 and TRBJ2-2 gives the whole variable domain DVKVTQSSRYLVKRTGEKVFLECVQDMDHENMFWYRQDPGLGLRLIYFSYDVKMKEKGDIPEGYSVSREKKERFSLILESASTNQTSMYLCASSRGGSSTGELFFGEGSRLTVL.

The chain couples TRBV7-3 to TRBJ2-2; D is uncertain. Per the germline V gene, CDR1 is SGHTA and CDR2 is FQGTGA. V shed 2 bases and J shed 7 bases, with 8 bases lying between them. This CDR3 spans 13 amino acids. The CDR3 nucleotides read TGTGCCAGCAGCTTAGAGGCTCGCGGGGAGCTGTTTTTT. This encodes CASSLEARGELFF.

The chain uses TRBV19 and TRBJ2-1; tentative D call: TRBD1 (6 bases). Deletions cut 3 bases from V and 1 base from J, with 7 bases between. Germline CDR1 is LNHDA and CDR2 is SQIVND (reference sequence). The CDR3 contains 14 residues. This CDR3 reads CASSIGQSYNEQFF. The CDR3 nucleotides read TGTGCCAGTAGTATTGGACAGTCCTACAATGAGCAGTTCTTC.

CDR3 DNA: TGTGCCAGCAGGGGCCCGAACACTGAAGCTTTCTTT. This translates into CASRGPNTEAFF. V is TRBV6-6 and J is TRBJ1-1, with D hard to call. The CDR3 has 12 residues. Deletions cut 6 bases from V and 1 base from J, with 6 bases between. Looked up from germline, CDR1 is MNHNY and CDR2 is SVGAGI (reference sequence).